Reported below is one T cell receptor beta chain. This sample stems from a study of blood T cells in healthy people across ages. It was with a sample-barcoded 5' primer and a J-beta primer mix that a second PCR of roughly 7 to 12 cycles was run. TCRdb used MiXCR to reprocess the 5' RACE reads, holding one entry per CDR3 protein. The sample holds about 840,000 distinct CDR3 sequences; about 29% are singletons and the top ten take approximately 10%. These data were also filed under a second study, of T cells of mothers and their children.

Input material: blood. The sequence derives from a middle-aged woman in good health.

Here the CDR3 reads CASRSGTVSEYSNQPQHF. The CDR3 DNA follows: TGTGCCAGCAGATCCGGGACAGTCAGCGAATATAGCAATCAGCCCCAGCATTTT. V gene TRBV28 combines with J gene TRBJ1-5; 7 nucleotides match TRBD1. The CDR3 extends over 18 amino acids. Trimming at V came to 6 bases and at J to 0 bases, leaving 14 bases not matched to a gene. The germline V gene has CDR1 MDHEN and CDR2 SYDVKM.